The 13 T cell receptor beta chains presented below share a single source sample, sequenced in a study of blood T cell repertoires in COVID-19. Sequencing used immunoSEQ multiplex PCR; TCRdb keeps in-frame clones, though not all of them. Among roughly 260,000 clones, nearly 90% were seen once, and the ten largest hold around 2%. Sequenced: peripheral blood. These TCRs come from a woman aged 40 to 49 who had recovered from COVID-19.

J is TRBJ2-2 and V is TRBV7-9; D is possibly TRBD1 (5 bases). The CDR3 totals 13 residues. Germline V CDR1 and CDR2: SEHNR, FQNEAQ (reference sequence). V lost 9 bases to trimming and J lost 4 bases, with 12 bases between them. This CDR3 is CARTTDTTGELFF. The CDR3 region has the DNA TGTGCCAGAACGACAGACACCACCGGGGAGCTGTTTTTT.

V usage is TRBV4-3 and J usage is TRBJ2-5; D not resolved. This CDR3 is built from 13 residues. Trimming pared 0 bases from V and 5 bases from J, leaving 7 bases between. Per the germline V gene, CDR1 is LGHNA and CDR2 is YSLEER. The CDR3 nucleotides are TGCGCCAGCAGCCAAGATCCGGAGGAGACCCAGTACTTC. The encoded protein is CASSQDPEETQYF.

The chain links TRBV6-2 or TRBV6-3 to TRBJ1-1; D gene ambiguous. Per the germline V gene, CDR1 is MNHEY and CDR2 is SVGEGT. Trimming pared 5 bases from V and 6 bases from J, leaving 19 bases between. This CDR3 has 15 amino acids. The CDR3 region has the DNA TGTGCCAGCAGTCAAACCCGGGTCGGGTTCGCTGAAGCTTTCTTT. Translating it yields CASSQTRVGFAEAFF.

The V and J genes are TRBV7-2 and TRBJ2-7; 7 bases match TRBD1. The ends lost 4 bases at V and 3 bases at J; junction bases unmatched: 6. The CDR3 is made up of 14 amino acids. CDR1 is SGHTA and CDR2 is FQGNSA in the germline V gene. CDR3 amino acids: CASSSTRQGYEQYF. The CDR3 DNA reads as TGTGCCAGCAGCTCCACCAGACAGGGCTACGAGCAGTACTTC.

As for this clone: This specimen includes other DNA sequences encoding the same CDR3. CDR3 protein: CASSPRQGFTDTQYF. The CDR3 DNA is TGTGCCAGCTCACCACGGCAGGGATTCACAGATACGCAGTATTTT. The chain employs TRBV18 and TRBJ2-3, with D maybe TRBD1 (5 bases). The CDR3 spans 15 residues. Per germline, CDR1 KGHSH and CDR2 LQKENI. Trimming cost V 1 base and J 2 bases, with 10 bases left between them.

The chain couples TRBV11-2 to TRBJ2-7; 11 nucleotides align to TRBD2. V shed 1 base and J 3 bases; nucleotides not matched to a gene: 5. Per germline, CDR1 SGHAT and CDR2 FQNNGV. The CDR3 loop spans 16 amino acids. CDR3 coding DNA: TGTGCCAGCAGCTTAGTCCTAGCGGGGGGCCTCTACGAGCAGTACTTC. This sequence encodes CASSLVLAGGLYEQYF. Full variable domain (missing parts from reference TRBV11-2 and TRBJ2-7): EAGVAQSPRYKIIEKRQSVAFWCNPISGHATLYWYQQILGQGPKLLIQFQNNGVVDDSQLPKDRFSAERLKGVDSTLKIQPAKLEDSAVYLCASSLVLAGGLYEQYFGPGTRLTVT.

This chain uses TRBV9 with TRBJ2-7; 8 bases fit TRBD2. This CDR3 is built from 14 residues. Unmatched junction bases numbered 7, after V lost 4 bases and J lost 4 bases. CDR1 and CDR2 (germline): SGDLS, YYNGEE. The CDR3 DNA sequence: TGTGCCAGCAGCCCCGGGGGGGCTGTATACGAGCAGTACTTC. Translating gives CASSPGGAVYEQYF.

The chain couples TRBV7-9 to TRBJ1-2; 9 positions agree with TRBD1. This CDR3 is built from 14 residues. CDR1 is SEHNR and CDR2 is FQNEAQ in the germline V gene (reference sequence). Trimming cost V 6 bases and J 4 bases; bases outside gene matches: 6. Here the CDR3 DNA reads TGTGCCAGCAGACGACAGGGGGACGCCTATGGCTACACCTTC. Amino acids: CASRRQGDAYGYTF.

J is TRBJ1-2 and V is TRBV19; D not certain. Between the trimmed V and J ends, which lost 6 bases and 0 bases, there was a span of 17 bases. The CDR3 has 16 residues. Germline V CDR1 and CDR2: LNHDA, SQIVND (reference sequence). CDR3 region: CASRSTALWTNYGYTF. CDR3 coding DNA: TGTGCCAGTAGGTCCACAGCCCTGTGGACTAACTATGGCTACACCTTC.

This clone was picked up one time. The chain links TRBV7-9 to TRBJ2-4; D possibly corresponds to TRBD1 (5 bases). Trimming left V 2 bases short and J 2 bases short, with 10 bases between. The germline V gene has CDR1 SEHNR and CDR2 FQNEAQ (reference sequence). This CDR3 region has 15 residues. CDR3 sequence (DNA): TGTGCCAGCAGCTTATCGTCAGGGACCAAAAACATTCAGTACTTC. Protein sequence: CASSLSSGTKNIQYF.

This clone showed up just once. The chain couples TRBV2 to TRBJ2-7, with TRBD1 identical over 9 bases. The ends lost 1 base at V and 5 bases at J; junction bases unmatched: 6. Germline-derived CDR1 and CDR2 are SNHLY and FYNNEI. There are 15 residues in the CDR3. The CDR3 region is CASSEDRGREDEQYF. The CDR3 DNA reads TGTGCCAGCAGTGAAGACAGGGGGCGTGAAGACGAGCAGTACTTC. Using reference TRBV2 and TRBJ2-7 for the parts outside the CDR3, the full variable domain is EPEVTQTPSHQVTQMGQEVILRCVPISNHLYFYWYRQILGQKVEFLVSFYNNEISEKSEIFDDQFSVERPDGSNFTLKIRSTKLEDSAMYFCASSEDRGREDEQYFGPGTRLTVT.

J is TRBJ2-3 and V is TRBV5-4, with TRBD2 matching 9 bases. Germline values: CDR1 SGHNT, CDR2 YYREEE (reference sequence). Trimming removed 1 base from V and 6 bases from J; junction bases left unmatched: 9. The CDR3 length is 16 residues. Here the CDR3 DNA reads TGTGCCAGCAGCTTGCGAAGCGGGAGGACCCTTGATACGCAGTATTTT. Translated: CASSLRSGRTLDTQYF.

The chain carries TRBV19 and TRBJ1-4, with 7 bases fitting TRBD1. J gave up 6 bases and V 3 bases, and 10 bases lay outside the gene matches. From germline, CDR1 is LNHDA and CDR2 SQIVND (reference sequence). CDR3 length: 16 residues. In DNA form, the CDR3 reads TGTGCCAGTAGTATCGGGTCAAGCAGGGGGGATGAAAAACTGTTTTTT. This translates into CASSIGSSRGDEKLFF.